The 18 T cell receptor delta chains listed next were all sequenced from one sample in a study of γδ T cells in repeated Plasmodium falciparum infection. Vgamma9/Vdelta2+ and Vdelta2-negative gammadelta T cells were flow-sorted from PBMC for bulk sequencing. TCRdb reprocessed the multiplex PCR reads through CATT. The sample has tens of thousands of delta-chain clones, about 1.5% seen once. Sequencing was carried out using gamma-delta T cells from blood. Receptors were obtained from a pool of human donors (malaria-infected and uninfected, not separated).

On this clone: TCRdb's protein for this DNA is that of a much larger clone and differs from the translation at residue 10, likely a read error; the protein shown is the DNA translation. V gene TRDV1 combines with J gene TRDJ1; D remains unclear. Germline V CDR1 and CDR2: TSWWSYY, QGS. Trimming shortened V by 4 bases and J by 4 bases, and 19 bases separated the two germline ends. The CDR3 contains 16 residues. DNA of the CDR3: TGTGCTCTTGGGGGTACTTCTCCACCAGCCAACGATAAACTCATCTTT. Translating it yields CALGGTSPPANDKLIF.

This clone was counted a few times. This DNA's translation differs at residue 7 from TCRdb's protein, which comes from a much larger clone; a read error is likely, and the protein shown is translated from the DNA. CDR3 bases: TGTGCTCTTGGGGAACTCTGTCCTACGTTTTACCCCCCGGGGGATACTCCAAAATACACCGATAAACTCATCTTT. It yields the protein CALGELCPTFYPPGDTPKYTDKLIF. The chain employs TRDV1 and TRDJ1; 9 bases line up with TRDD3. TCRdb is silent on the J gene; assignment here came from matching the DNA to germline. The CDR3 spans 25 residues. Germline V gene data show CDR1 as TSWWSYY and CDR2 as QGS. Trimming removed 0 bases from V and 0 bases from J; junction bases left unmatched: 29.

The sample holds many counts of this clone. This sequence may be a read error, since a much larger clone differs from it by one base. DNA of the CDR3: TGTGCTCTTGGGGAACTTCGGGGGATAAAACTCATCTTT. As protein: CALGELRGIKLIF. The V and J genes are TRDV1 and TRDJ1; TRDD3 matches 8 bases. Germline V gives CDR1 TSWWSYY, CDR2 QGS. CDR3 length: 13 amino acids. Trimming at V came to 0 bases and at J to 8 bases, leaving 2 bases not matched to a gene.

This clone was found many times. With a far larger clone one base away, a read error is the likely cause. This same CDR3 is encoded by further DNA sequences in the sample. The chain recombines TRDV2 with TRDJ1, with 8 nucleotides matching TRDD3. The J gene was missing in TCRdb and was found by matching the end of the DNA to germline. Germline-derived CDR1 and CDR2 are GEAIGNYY and EKD. This CDR3 spans 21 amino acids. J lost 0 bases, V lost 0 bases, and 20 bases had no gene match. CDR3 coding DNA: TGTGCCTGTGACACCGGCTTCTTTACTGGGGGGTTCGCTGAGGACACCGATAAACTCATCTTT. This gives the protein CACDTGFFTGGFAEDTDKLIF.

Comment on this clone: Translating this DNA gives a protein that differs at residue 21 from the TCRdb one, which belongs to a much larger clone; a read error is likely, and the protein shown is this translation. The chain has TRDV1 and TRDJ1; 13 nucleotides align to TRDD3. TCRdb carries no J gene annotation; the J gene was assigned here by matching the DNA with germline. J lost 6 bases, V lost 0 bases, and 31 bases had no gene match. The CDR3 totals 25 residues. Germline V gene lookup returns CDR1 TSWWSYY and CDR2 QGS. CDR3 nucleotide sequence: TGTGCTCTTGGGGAACTTAAACTCCTACGGTTACTGGGGGATACGCGTATCCGAAAGACCAATAAACTCATCTTT. This encodes CALGELKLLRLLGDTRIRKTNKLIF.

This clone came up a few times. The translation of this DNA and the TCRdb protein of a much larger clone differ at residue 12, probably owing to a read error; the protein shown here is translated from the DNA. This chain connects TRDV1 to TRDJ1; TRDD3 aligns across 10 bases. The germline CDR1 and CDR2 sequences are TSWWSYY and QGS. The CDR3 contains 13 residues. The CDR3 region is CALGEELGDELTF. The CDR3 nucleotides are TGTGCTCTTGGGGAAGAACTGGGGGATGAACTCACCTTT.

A note on this clone: The protein given by TCRdb reflects a much larger clone and differs at residue 9 from this DNA's translation, likely from a read error; the protein shown is the DNA's translation. The chain links TRDV1 to TRDJ1; D possibly corresponds to TRDD3 (6 bases). As TCRdb names no J gene, one was assigned here on the basis of a DNA match to germline. The V gene's germline CDR1 is TSWWSYY and CDR2 QGS. V lost 3 bases to trimming and J lost 0 bases, with 32 bases between them. The length of the CDR3 is 22 residues. The chain's CDR3 is CALGEPRPPISYWESYTDKLIF. In nucleotides, the CDR3 is TGTGCTCTTGGGGAGCCTCGGCCTCCCATATCTTACTGGGAATCCTACACCGATAAACTCATCTTT.

This clone ranks as medium-sized. Other DNA sequences in this sample translate to the same CDR3. The V call is TRDV3, the J call TRDJ1; D is unclear. The CDR3 has 14 residues. V lost 2 bases and J lost 0, with 13 bases in between. From germline, CDR1 is TVYSNPD and CDR2 GDNSRS (reference sequence). The CDR3 spells CAFGVIGYTDKLIF. The DNA for the CDR3 is TGTGCCTTTGGGGTCATTGGGTACACCGATAAACTCATCTTT.

This clone came up a few times. A far larger clone is just one base off, so this is likely a read error. In the same sample, other DNA sequences code for this CDR3. The chain employs TRDV1 and TRDJ1; 8 positions agree with TRDD3. From germline, CDR1 is TSWWSYY and CDR2 QGS. CDR3 length: 21 residues. As DNA, the CDR3 is TGTGCTCTCGGGGAACACCGCATGCGACTGGGGGCTCTCCTTCTCTTGGATAAACTCATCTTT. Encoded protein: CALGEHRMRLGALLLLDKLIF.

On this clone: Translating this DNA gives a protein that differs at residue 7 from the TCRdb one, which belongs to a much larger clone; a read error is likely, and the protein shown is this translation. The J gene is TRDJ1, the V gene TRDV1; D is unclear. TCRdb offers no J gene call, so here the DNA was matched to germline to obtain one. The V end was cut by 2 bases, the J end by 6 bases, with 7 bases between. The germline CDR1 and CDR2 sequences are TSWWSYY and QGS. This CDR3 has 12 residues. This chain's CDR3 is CALGELQYKLIF. In nucleotides, the CDR3 is TGTGCTCTTGGGGAATTGCAGTATAAACTCATCTTT.

This clone appeared a few times. A read error likely explains why the TCRdb protein, taken from a much larger clone, differs from this DNA's translation at residue 21; the protein shown is translated from the DNA. The J segment was not called; the V segment is TRDV1; no check of the table's D call, TRDD3, against the DNA was made. Germline loops: CDR1 TSWWSYY, CDR2 QGS. The length of the CDR3 is 22 residues. The CDR3 DNA reads as TGTGCTCTTGGGGAATTTACGCGTCTTCCTACTTATTGGGGGATAACAGGCGATAAACTCACCTTT. It yields the protein CALGEFTRLPTYWGITGDKLTF.

This clone appeared many times. Translating this DNA gives a protein that differs at residue 15 from the TCRdb one, which belongs to a much larger clone; a read error is likely, and the protein shown is this translation. This chain uses TRDV2 with TRDJ1, with TRDD3 matching over 12 bases. Germline-derived CDR1 and CDR2 are GEAIGNYY and EKD. The CDR3 totals 19 residues. The CDR3 here is CACDTLRLGDTGSTNKLIF. The CDR3 DNA follows: TGTGCCTGTGACACCCTTAGGCTGGGGGATACGGGATCCACCAATAAACTCATCTTT.

This clone was counted only a few times. TCRdb has a much larger clone's protein, which differs at residue 14 from the translation of this DNA, likely because of a read error; what is shown is the protein translated from the DNA. The CDR3 sequence: CALGVFNNILNWGAPSADKLIF. The CDR3 DNA reads TGTGCTCTTGGGGTCTTCAATAATATTCTAAACTGGGGGGCACCATCAGCCGATAAACTCATCTTT. V and J are TRDV1 and TRDJ1, with TRDD3 matching 8 bases. Here the J gene was assigned by germline matching of the DNA, as TCRdb has none. Germline V gene sequence: CDR1 TSWWSYY, CDR2 QGS. V gave up 4 bases and J gave up 3 bases; unmatched junction bases: 28. The CDR3 spans 22 residues.

This clone was counted at least ten times. This DNA's translation differs at residue 8 from TCRdb's protein, which comes from a much larger clone; a read error is likely, and the protein shown is translated from the DNA. The CDR3 DNA sequence: TGTGCTCTTGGGGTCCCTTCGAGGGTCTATAAACTCATCTTT. Translating it yields CALGVPSRVYKLIF. The chain employs TRDV1 and TRDJ1, with D possibly matching TRDD2 (5 bases). From germline, CDR1 is TSWWSYY and CDR2 QGS. V was cut by 4 bases and J by 6 bases, with 15 bases left in between. This CDR3 contains 14 residues.

This clone was seen only a few times. TCRdb records a much larger clone's protein for this DNA, with a difference at residue 5 that likely arises from a read error; the protein given is the translation of the DNA. Other DNA variants within this sample encode the same CDR3. V and J are TRDV1 and TRDJ1; TRDD3 might be the D (5 bases). The CDR3 covers 16 residues. CDR1 is TSWWSYY, CDR2 QGS, per germline. DNA of the CDR3: TGTGCTCTCGGGGAGCTACGAGGGGAAGTCACCGATAAACTCATCTTT. This gives the protein CALGELRGEVTDKLIF.

In regard to this clone: The protein in TCRdb stems from a much larger clone and differs at residue 14 from this DNA's translation, likely a read error; here the protein is translated from the DNA. The chain employs TRDV1 and TRDJ1; TRDD3 agrees at 10 bases. Germline matching of the DNA provided the J gene here, since TCRdb leaves it blank. From germline, CDR1 is TSWWSYY and CDR2 QGS. The ends lost 2 bases at V and 9 bases at J; junction bases unmatched: 15. The CDR3 sequence is 17 residues long. CDR3 sequence reads: CALGEGVGGYDRDELIF. The CDR3 nucleotides are TGTGCTCTTGGGGAAGGAGTAGGGGGATACGATAGAGATGAACTCATCTTT.

As for this clone: TCRdb assigns this DNA the protein of a much larger clone, which departs from its translation at residue 16; this likely reflects a read error, and the protein shown comes from translating the DNA. The V gene is TRDV1, the J gene TRDJ1; TRDD3 might be the D (5 bases). The J gene, left out of TCRdb, was set here by checking the DNA against germline. The CDR3 has 19 amino acids. Germline V CDR1 and CDR2: TSWWSYY, QGS. The chain's CDR3 is CALGHPGLTTWVGTDELIF. The CDR3 DNA is TGTGCTCTTGGGCACCCAGGCCTGACCACCTGGGTGGGTACCGATGAACTCATCTTT.

There are many counts of this clone. Given a much more abundant clone one base away, this may be a read error. At the DNA level, this CDR3 is encoded by other sequences in the same sample as well. The chain joins TRDV1 to TRDJ3; TRDD3 aligns across 11 bases. This CDR3 comprises 22 residues. Germline assignment: CDR1 TSWWSYY and CDR2 QGS. The CDR3 here is CALGEREYWGISSSWDTRQMFF. The CDR3 DNA follows: TGTGCTCTTGGGGAACGGGAGTACTGGGGGATAAGTAGCTCCTGGGACACCAGACAGATGTTTTTC.